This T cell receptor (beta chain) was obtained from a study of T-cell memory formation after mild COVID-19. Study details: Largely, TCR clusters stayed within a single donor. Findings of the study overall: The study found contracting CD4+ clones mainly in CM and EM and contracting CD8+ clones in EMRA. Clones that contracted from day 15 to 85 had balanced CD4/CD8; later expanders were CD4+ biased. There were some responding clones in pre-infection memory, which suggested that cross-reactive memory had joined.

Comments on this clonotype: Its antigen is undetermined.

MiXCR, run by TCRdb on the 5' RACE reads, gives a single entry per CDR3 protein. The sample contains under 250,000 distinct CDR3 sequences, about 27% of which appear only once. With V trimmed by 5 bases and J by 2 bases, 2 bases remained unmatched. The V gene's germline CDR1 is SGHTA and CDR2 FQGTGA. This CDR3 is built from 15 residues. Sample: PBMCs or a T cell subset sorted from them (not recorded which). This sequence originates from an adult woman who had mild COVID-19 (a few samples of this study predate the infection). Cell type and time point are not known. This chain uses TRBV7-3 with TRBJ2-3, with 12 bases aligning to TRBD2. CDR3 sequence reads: CASSRLAGDTDTQYF. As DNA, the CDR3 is TGTGCCAGCAGCCGACTAGCGGGGGACACAGATACGCAGTATTTT.